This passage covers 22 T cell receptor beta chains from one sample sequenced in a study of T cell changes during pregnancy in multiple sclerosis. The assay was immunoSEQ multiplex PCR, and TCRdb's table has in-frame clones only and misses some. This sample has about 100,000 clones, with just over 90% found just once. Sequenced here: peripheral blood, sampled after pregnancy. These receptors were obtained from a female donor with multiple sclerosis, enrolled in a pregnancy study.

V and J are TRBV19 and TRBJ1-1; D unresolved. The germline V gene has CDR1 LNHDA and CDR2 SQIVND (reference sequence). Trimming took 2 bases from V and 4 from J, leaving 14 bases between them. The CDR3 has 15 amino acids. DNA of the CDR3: TGTGCCAGTAGTATAAGGAGCGGTATCGGCACTGAAGCTTTCTTT. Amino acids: CASSIRSGIGTEAFF.

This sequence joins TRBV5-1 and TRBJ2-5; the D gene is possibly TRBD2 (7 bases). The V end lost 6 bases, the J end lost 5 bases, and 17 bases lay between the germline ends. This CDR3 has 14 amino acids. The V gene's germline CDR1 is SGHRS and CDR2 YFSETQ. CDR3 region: CASILGGVRETQYF. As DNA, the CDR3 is TGCGCCAGCATCCTAGGGGGGGTACGGGAGACCCAGTACTTC.

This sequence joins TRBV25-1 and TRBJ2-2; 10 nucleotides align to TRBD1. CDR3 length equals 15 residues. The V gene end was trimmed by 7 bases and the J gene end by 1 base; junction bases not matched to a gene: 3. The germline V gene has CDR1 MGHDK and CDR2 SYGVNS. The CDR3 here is CASTRDRGNTGELFF. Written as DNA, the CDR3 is TGTGCCAGCACCAGGGACAGGGGGAACACCGGGGAGCTGTTTTTT.

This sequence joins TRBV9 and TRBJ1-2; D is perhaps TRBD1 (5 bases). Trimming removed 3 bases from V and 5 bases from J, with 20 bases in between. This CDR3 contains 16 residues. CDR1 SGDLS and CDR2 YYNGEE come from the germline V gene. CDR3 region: CASSAAPKRGGYGYTF. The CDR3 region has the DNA TGTGCCAGCAGCGCAGCCCCGAAGAGGGGAGGATATGGCTACACCTTC.

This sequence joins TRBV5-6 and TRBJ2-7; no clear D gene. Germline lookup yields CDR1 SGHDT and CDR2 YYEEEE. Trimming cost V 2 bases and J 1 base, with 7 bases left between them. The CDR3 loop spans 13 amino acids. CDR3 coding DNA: TGTGCCAGCAGCTTTGGCAGTTCCTACGAGCAGTACTTC. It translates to CASSFGSSYEQYF.

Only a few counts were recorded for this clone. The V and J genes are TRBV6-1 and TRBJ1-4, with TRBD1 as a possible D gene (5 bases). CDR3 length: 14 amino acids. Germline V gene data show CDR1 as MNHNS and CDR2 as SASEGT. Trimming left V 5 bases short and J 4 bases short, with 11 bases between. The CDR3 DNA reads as TGTGCCAGCAGTCCCCGACAGAGTAATGAAAAACTGTTTTTT. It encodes CASSPRQSNEKLFF.

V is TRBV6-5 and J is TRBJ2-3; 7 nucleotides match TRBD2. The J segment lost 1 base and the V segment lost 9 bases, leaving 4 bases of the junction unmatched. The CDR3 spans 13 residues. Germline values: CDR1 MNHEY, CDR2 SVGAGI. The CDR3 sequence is CASQAGRTDTQYF. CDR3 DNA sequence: TGTGCCAGTCAAGCGGGGCGCACAGATACGCAGTATTTT.

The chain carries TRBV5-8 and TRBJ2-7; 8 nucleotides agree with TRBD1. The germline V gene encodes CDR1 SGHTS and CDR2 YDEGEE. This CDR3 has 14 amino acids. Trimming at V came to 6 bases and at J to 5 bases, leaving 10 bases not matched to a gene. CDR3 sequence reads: CASIIRRGLDEQYF. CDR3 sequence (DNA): TGTGCCAGCATTATCCGCAGGGGGCTTGACGAGCAGTACTTC. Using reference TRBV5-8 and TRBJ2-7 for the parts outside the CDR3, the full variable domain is EAGVTQSPTHLIKTRGQQATLRCSPISGHTSVYWYQQALGLGLQFLLWYDEGEERNRGNFPPRFSGRQFPNYSSELNVNALELEDSALYLCASIIRRGLDEQYFGPGTRLTVT.

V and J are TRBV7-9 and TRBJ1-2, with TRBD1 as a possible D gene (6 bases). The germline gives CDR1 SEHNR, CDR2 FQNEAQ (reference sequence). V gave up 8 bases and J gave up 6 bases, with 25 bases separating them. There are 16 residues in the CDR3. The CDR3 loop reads CASAIQGWAGENGYTF. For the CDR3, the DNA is TGTGCCAGCGCGATACAGGGTTGGGCCGGGGAGAATGGCTACACCTTC.

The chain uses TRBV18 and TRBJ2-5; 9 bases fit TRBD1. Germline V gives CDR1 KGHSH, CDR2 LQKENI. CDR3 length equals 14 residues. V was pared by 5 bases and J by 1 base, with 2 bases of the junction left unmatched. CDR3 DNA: TGTGCCAGCTCAAAACAGGGGGCCCAAGAGACCCAGTACTTC. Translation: CASSKQGAQETQYF.

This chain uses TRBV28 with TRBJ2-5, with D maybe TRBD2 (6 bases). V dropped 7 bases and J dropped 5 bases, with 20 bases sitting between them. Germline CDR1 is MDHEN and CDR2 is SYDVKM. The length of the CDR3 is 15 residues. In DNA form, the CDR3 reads TGTGCCAGCAAAATTGGGACGGGGGATCTGGAGACCCAGTACTTC. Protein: CASKIGTGDLETQYF.

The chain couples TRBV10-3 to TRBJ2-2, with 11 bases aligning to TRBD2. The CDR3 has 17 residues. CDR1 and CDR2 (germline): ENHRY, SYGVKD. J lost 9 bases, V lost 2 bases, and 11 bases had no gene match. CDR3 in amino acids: CAISEKTSGDPVRELFF. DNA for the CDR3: TGTGCCATCAGTGAGAAGACTAGCGGGGACCCAGTTCGGGAGCTGTTTTTT.

The CDR3 DNA follows: TGTGCCAGCAGCTCCGCGCGGGACAGGGACGGTGAGACCCAGTACTTC. This gives the protein CASSSARDRDGETQYF. The chain is built from TRBV11-3 and TRBJ2-5; 9 bases are a match to TRBD1. V gave up 4 bases and J gave up 5 bases; unmatched junction bases: 11. This CDR3 is 16 amino acids long. Germline V gene lookup returns CDR1 SGHNT and CDR2 YENEEA.

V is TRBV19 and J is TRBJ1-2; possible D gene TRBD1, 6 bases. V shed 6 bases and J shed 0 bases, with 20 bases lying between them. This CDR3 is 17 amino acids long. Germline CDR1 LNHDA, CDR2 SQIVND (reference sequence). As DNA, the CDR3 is TGTGCCAGTAGACAGGGTGGAGGAGCGGGGGCTAACTATGGCTACACCTTC. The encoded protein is CASRQGGGAGANYGYTF.

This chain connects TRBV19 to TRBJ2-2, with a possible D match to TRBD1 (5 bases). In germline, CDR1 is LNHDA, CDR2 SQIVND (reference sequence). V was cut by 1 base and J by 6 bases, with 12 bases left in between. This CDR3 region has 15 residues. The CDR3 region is CASSIAPRVPGELFF. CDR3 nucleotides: TGTGCCAGTAGTATAGCCCCCAGGGTCCCCGGGGAGCTGTTTTTT.

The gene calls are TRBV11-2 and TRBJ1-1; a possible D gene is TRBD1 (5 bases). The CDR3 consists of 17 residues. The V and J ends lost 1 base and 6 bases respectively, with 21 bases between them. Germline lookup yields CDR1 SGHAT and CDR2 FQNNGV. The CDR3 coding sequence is TGTGCCAGCAGCTTAGGGGGCATCCTGGAGGGAGGACCTGAAGCTTTCTTT. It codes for CASSLGGILEGGPEAFF.

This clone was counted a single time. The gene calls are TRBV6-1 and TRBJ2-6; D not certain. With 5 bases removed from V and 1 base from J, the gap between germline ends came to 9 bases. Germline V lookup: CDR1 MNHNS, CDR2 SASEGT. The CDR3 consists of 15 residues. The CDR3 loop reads CASSPLRSGANVLTF. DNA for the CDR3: TGTGCCAGCAGTCCTCTACGGTCTGGGGCCAACGTCCTGACTTTC.

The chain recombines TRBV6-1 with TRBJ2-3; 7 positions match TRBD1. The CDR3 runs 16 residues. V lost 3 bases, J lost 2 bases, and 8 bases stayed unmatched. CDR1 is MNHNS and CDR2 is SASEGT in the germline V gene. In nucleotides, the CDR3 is TGTGCCAGCAGTGACCCCGGACAGGCATTCACAGATACGCAGTATTTT. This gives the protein CASSDPGQAFTDTQYF.

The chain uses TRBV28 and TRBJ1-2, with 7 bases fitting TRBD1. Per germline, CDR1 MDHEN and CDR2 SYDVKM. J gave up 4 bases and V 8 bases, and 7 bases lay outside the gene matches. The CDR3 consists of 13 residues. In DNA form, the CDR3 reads TGTGCCAGCGGGGGGACAGTTGTCTATGGCTACACCTTC. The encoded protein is CASGGTVVYGYTF.

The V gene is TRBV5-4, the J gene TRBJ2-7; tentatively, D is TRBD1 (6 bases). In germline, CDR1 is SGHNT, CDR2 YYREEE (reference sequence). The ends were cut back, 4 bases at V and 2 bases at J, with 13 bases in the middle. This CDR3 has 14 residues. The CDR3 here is CASSPRDKAYEQYF. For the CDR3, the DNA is TGTGCCAGCAGCCCCCGGGACAAAGCCTACGAGCAGTACTTC.

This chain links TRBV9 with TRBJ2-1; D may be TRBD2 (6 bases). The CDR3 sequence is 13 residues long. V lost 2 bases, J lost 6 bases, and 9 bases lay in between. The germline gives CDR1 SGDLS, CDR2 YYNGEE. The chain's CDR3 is CASSVDYFNEQFF. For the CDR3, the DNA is TGTGCCAGCAGCGTGGACTATTTCAATGAGCAGTTCTTC.

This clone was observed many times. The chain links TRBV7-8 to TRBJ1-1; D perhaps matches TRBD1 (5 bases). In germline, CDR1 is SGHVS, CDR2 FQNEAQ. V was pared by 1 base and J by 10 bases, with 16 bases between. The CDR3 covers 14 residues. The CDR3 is CASSLDRIQGRAFF. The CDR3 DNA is TGTGCCAGCAGCTTAGATCGCATTCAGGGCCGAGCTTTCTTT.